This T cell receptor (beta chain) was identified during a study of breast tumors, draining lymph nodes, adjacent tissues. Germline V lookup: CDR1 DFQATT, CDR2 SNEGSKA (reference sequence). CDR3 size: 12 residues. Axillary draining lymph nodes of breast cancer patients supplied the node samples. Study-wide results and limits: Tumors had less TCR diversity than lymph nodes, more than nontumor tissue.

This clonotype appeared a single time. The antigen is not known. TCRdb analysed the multiplex PCR reads with MiXCR anew, one entry per CDR3 protein. The sample records around 100,000 distinct CDR3 sequences, approximately 22% being singletons. The J gene is TRBJ1-1, the V gene TRBV20-1, with no clear D. This TCR was sampled from a female donor with breast cancer. Some clones in this sample may be carry-over from other donors' samples. The sequencing input was axillary lymph node tissue. CDR3 amino acids: CSADRPNTEAFF. The CDR3 DNA follows: TGCAGCGCAGATCGGCCGAACACTGAAGCTTTCTTT.